This TCR beta chain stems from a study of read filtering for tumor transcriptome and immune sequencing. Molecular barcoded adaptors covering alpha/delta and beta/gamma chains were used on around 370 ng RNA. TCRdb used MiXCR to reprocess the reads, holding one entry per CDR3 protein. The profile shows more than 30,000 distinct CDR3 sequences, roughly an eighth of them singletons. CDR3 length: 15 amino acids. V gave up 10 bases and J gave up 4 bases; unmatched junction bases: 10. In germline, CDR1 is SNHLY, CDR2 FYNNEI. Material for sequencing was a population of CD138-negative cells sorted from bone marrow. The chain uses TRBV2 and TRBJ2-1; 10 bases match TRBD2. The receptor was isolated from a donor aged 40 or over with multiple myeloma. Written as DNA, the CDR3 is TGTGCCACTAGAGCGGGAGGGCCTAAGTACAATGAGCAGTTCTTC. Its protein is CATRAGGPKYNEQFF. Based on the CDR3 plus reference TRBV2 and TRBJ2-1, the full variable domain is EPEVTQTPSHQVTQMGQEVILRCVPISNHLYFYWYRQILGQKVEFLVSFYNNEISEKSEIFDDQFSVERPDGSNFTLKIRSTKLEDSAMYFCATRAGGPKYNEQFFGPGTRLTVL.